The rows below give T cell receptor beta chains drawn from one sample of a study of CD8+CD57+ T cells in acquired aplastic anemia. One entry per CDR3 protein results from TCRdb running MiXCR on the reads. Among 130,000 or so distinct CDR3 sequences listed, roughly 40% were seen once. Material for sequencing was sorted CD4+, CD8+, or CD8+CD57+ T cells (not recorded which) from PBMCs. These receptors originate from a human donor in good health, serving as a control. Each CDR3 is given without its conserved first and last residue. The listing skips clone size in some rows; elsewhere it reads once, few, many or a size class.

abundance: once
v_gene: TRBV2
j_gene: TRBJ2-1
len: 9
CDR3aa: AGSEDHEQF

abundance: few
v_gene: TRBV7-2
j_gene: TRBJ2-7
len: 11
CDR3aa: ASSSTSGYEQY

abundance: once
v_gene: TRBV30
j_gene: TRBJ1-6
len: 16
CDR3aa: ASRGGGVPSSYNSPLH

abundance: few
v_gene: TRBV5-1
j_gene: TRBJ2-7
len: 18
CDR3aa: ASSAPGTLAGGLGSYEQY

abundance: many
v_gene: TRBV6-1
j_gene: TRBJ2-3
len: 15
CDR3aa: ASSEAMRTGWSDTQY

abundance: many
v_gene: TRBV6-1
j_gene: TRBJ2-1
len: 10
CDR3aa: ATSRAGGGQF

abundance: many
v_gene: TRBV20-1
j_gene: TRBJ1-2
len: 12
CDR3aa: SARGEHDNYGYT

abundance: many
v_gene: TRBV18
j_gene: TRBJ2-5
len: 11
CDR3aa: ASSPPSEETQY

abundance: NA
v_gene: TRBV4-1
j_gene: TRBJ1-1
len: 19
CDR3aa: ASSQVLVFGDRGLDATEAF

abundance: many
v_gene: TRBV5-1
j_gene: TRBJ1-1
len: 14
CDR3aa: ASSVGTGGYGTEAF

abundance: many
v_gene: TRBV11-2
j_gene: TRBJ2-7
len: 12
CDR3aa: ASSLDRVVNEQY

abundance: many
v_gene: TRBV9
j_gene: TRBJ2-5
len: 12
CDR3aa: ASSERGGRETQY

abundance: NA
v_gene: TRBV12-5
j_gene: TRBJ2-5
len: 16
CDR3aa: ASSLTRLAGSVAETQY

abundance: NA
v_gene: TRBV3-1
j_gene: TRBJ2-3
len: 10
CDR3aa: ASGWGSDTQY

abundance: many
v_gene: TRBV7-2
j_gene: TRBJ1-5
len: 11
CDR3aa: ASSWTLNQPQH

abundance: NA
v_gene: TRBV15
j_gene: TRBJ2-7
len: 10
CDR3aa: ATSRAGYEQY